The 21 T cell receptor beta chains in this list originate from one sample, sequenced in a study of blood T cell repertoires in COVID-19. Profiled with immunoSEQ multiplex PCR; TCRdb holds only in-frame clones, not every one. The sample lists 200,000 to 300,000 clones; just under 90% were seen once. The sample was peripheral blood. The origin of the receptors is a woman in her thirties or forties with acute or convalescent COVID-19.

This chain uses TRBV9 with TRBJ1-4; possibly TRBD1 for D (5 bases). Trimming cost V 4 bases and J 3 bases, with 19 bases left between them. This CDR3 region has 17 residues. Germline loops: CDR1 SGDLS, CDR2 YYNGEE. The CDR3 loop is CASSSGRQYLPNEKLFF. CDR3 sequence (DNA): TGTGCCAGCAGCTCCGGGAGACAGTACCTTCCTAATGAAAAACTGTTTTTT.

This clone has only one observation. The chain is built from TRBV3-1 (or the pseudogene TRBV3-2) and TRBJ2-1, with D unclear. V shed 0 bases and J shed 0 bases, with 9 bases lying between them. The length of the CDR3 is 16 residues. The V gene's germline CDR1 is LGHDT and CDR2 YNNKEL (reference sequence). DNA for the CDR3: TGTGCCAGCAGCCAAGACGTCAAGAGCTCCTACAATGAGCAGTTCTTC. Encoded protein: CASSQDVKSSYNEQFF.

The CDR3 DNA is TGTGCCAGCAGCTCCGCCGGGACTAGCGGGAATGAGCAGTTCTTC. Protein sequence: CASSSAGTSGNEQFF. The rearrangement uses TRBV7-3 and TRBJ2-1; the match to TRBD2 covers 12 bases. This CDR3 has 15 amino acids. J gave up 7 bases and V 4 bases, and 5 bases lay outside the gene matches. Germline-derived CDR1 and CDR2 are SGHTA and FQGTGA.

The gene calls are TRBV3-1 (or the pseudogene TRBV3-2) and TRBJ2-1, with 9 bases lining up with TRBD2. The CDR3 is made up of 17 amino acids. Looked up from germline, CDR1 is LGHDT and CDR2 is YNNKEL (reference sequence). V dropped 0 bases and J dropped 10; count of bases not matched to a gene: 13. CDR3 protein: CASSQEVTASGALEQFF. The CDR3 nucleotides read TGTGCCAGCAGCCAAGAGGTAACGGCTAGCGGGGCCCTAGAGCAGTTCTTC.

The V call is TRBV19, the J call TRBJ1-6; 7 nucleotides align to TRBD1. Germline V lookup: CDR1 LNHDA, CDR2 SQIVND (reference sequence). The V gene end was trimmed by 3 bases and the J gene end by 7 bases; junction bases not matched to a gene: 9. The CDR3 runs 16 residues. CDR3 loop: CASSIGTALGNSPLHF. The CDR3 DNA is TGTGCCAGTAGTATCGGGACAGCTCTGGGGAATTCACCCCTCCACTTT. Based on the CDR3 plus reference TRBV19 and TRBJ1-6, the full variable domain is DGGITQSPKYLFRKEGQNVTLSCEQNLNHDAMYWYRQDPGQGLRLIYYSQIVNDFQKGDIAEGYSVSREKKESFPLTVTSAQKNPTAFYLCASSIGTALGNSPLHFGNGTRLTVT.

The chain carries TRBV25-1 and TRBJ2-7; the D is unclear. The V end was cut by 3 bases, the J end by 12 bases, with 15 bases between. The CDR3 has 12 amino acids. Germline V gene lookup returns CDR1 MGHDK and CDR2 SYGVNS. The CDR3 sequence: CASSDGRRLLYV. The CDR3 coding sequence is TGTGCCAGCAGTGATGGCAGGCGCTTGCTGTACGTC.

The rearrangement uses TRBV5-1 and TRBJ1-4; D is unresolved. From germline, CDR1 is SGHRS and CDR2 YFSETQ. V was shortened by 2 bases and J by 4 bases, with 9 bases between the two germline ends. This CDR3 contains 14 residues. CDR3 loop: CASSLEVGNEKLFF. For the CDR3, the DNA is TGCGCCAGCAGCTTAGAGGTTGGTAATGAAAAACTGTTTTTT.

The CDR3 region is CASRTGQQETQYF. The CDR3 DNA reads as TGTGCCAGCAGGACGGGACAGCAAGAGACCCAGTACTTC. The rearrangement joins TRBV6-5 to TRBJ2-5; TRBD1 matches at 7 bases. The V gene end was trimmed by 6 bases and the J gene end by 2 bases; junction bases not matched to a gene: 3. Germline V lookup: CDR1 MNHEY, CDR2 SVGAGI. The CDR3 extends over 13 amino acids.

This sequence joins TRBV11-2 and TRBJ1-3, with no clear D. Germline CDR1 SGHAT, CDR2 FQNNGV. CDR3 size: 13 residues. Trimming removed 0 bases from V and 4 bases from J, with 4 bases in between. The CDR3 DNA follows: TGTGCCAGCAGCTTAGAGAGGGGAAACACCATATATTTT. It yields the protein CASSLERGNTIYF.

J is TRBJ1-6 and V is TRBV7-2; no clear D. From germline, CDR1 is SGHTA and CDR2 FQGNSA. The CDR3 is 16 residues long. V lost 6 bases, J lost 8 bases, and 20 bases lay in between. The CDR3 here is CASSLNRVLNDSPLHF. DNA of the CDR3: TGTGCCAGCAGTCTCAACCGGGTCTTAAACGATTCACCCCTCCACTTT.

The chain joins TRBV15 to TRBJ2-7; D remains ambiguous. V was trimmed by 0 bases and J by 4 bases, leaving 4 bases between them. CDR3 length: 12 amino acids. Germline V gene sequence: CDR1 LNHNV, CDR2 YYDKDF (reference sequence). CDR3 sequence (DNA): TGTGCCACCAGCAGAGATCAATACGAGCAGTACGTC. Amino acids: CATSRDQYEQYV.

This clone has only one observation. The genes are TRBV5-1 and TRBJ2-3, with 9 positions matching TRBD2. With 4 bases clipped from V and 0 bases from J, the junction kept 12 bases outside the gene matches. This CDR3 has 18 amino acids. Germline CDR1 SGHRS, CDR2 YFSETQ. This chain's CDR3 is CASSPHSTSGTSTDTQYF. The CDR3 nucleotides read TGCGCCAGCAGCCCCCATTCGACTAGCGGAACTAGCACAGATACGCAGTATTTT.

The chain couples TRBV10-3 to TRBJ1-5; maybe TRBD1 (6 bases). This CDR3 region has 16 residues. V lost 8 bases and J lost 7, with 24 bases in between. CDR1 and CDR2 from the germline V gene are ENHRY and SYGVKD. The CDR3 reads CAIFRQVEKPYQPQHF. Written as DNA, the CDR3 is TGTGCCATCTTTAGACAGGTAGAGAAACCATACCAGCCCCAGCATTTT.

This chain joins TRBV7-2 and TRBJ1-4, with D uncertain. Germline V gives CDR1 SGHTA, CDR2 FQGNSA. V lost 4 bases and J 0 bases, leaving 12 bases between the germline ends. The CDR3 loop spans 16 amino acids. The CDR3 DNA sequence: TGTGCCAGCAGCTCCCGTAGGAGGGCAACTAATGAAAAACTGTTTTTT. This codes for CASSSRRRATNEKLFF.

The chain links TRBV7-8 to TRBJ1-1, with D perhaps TRBD1 (6 bases). CDR3 length equals 13 residues. In germline, CDR1 is SGHVS, CDR2 FQNEAQ. Deletions cut 2 bases from V and 4 bases from J, with 8 bases between. The CDR3 DNA reads as TGTGCCAGCAGCTTAATAGGGGGCACTGAAGCTTTCTTT. It codes for CASSLIGGTEAFF.

The chain is built from TRBV30 and TRBJ1-2; D is possibly TRBD1 (5 bases). The length of the CDR3 is 12 residues. Germline CDR1 GTSNPN, CDR2 SVGIG (reference sequence). V dropped 2 bases and J dropped 5 bases, with 9 bases sitting between them. This chain's CDR3 is CAWSPQGYGYTF. CDR3 sequence (DNA): TGTGCCTGGAGTCCTCAGGGATATGGCTACACCTTC.

This rearrangement joins TRBV5-1 to TRBJ1-1, with 7 bases that match TRBD1. The CDR3 is 17 amino acids. Trimming took 4 bases from V and 0 from J; bases not matched to a gene: 12. Per the germline V gene, CDR1 is SGHRS and CDR2 is YFSETQ. CDR3 sequence: CASSIGQEFLLNTEAFF. CDR3 in DNA: TGCGCCAGCAGCATCGGACAGGAGTTTCTATTGAACACTGAAGCTTTCTTT.

This clone has more than one count but fewer than ten. This chain links TRBV19 with TRBJ2-4, with D possibly TRBD2 on 5 matching bases. Germline V gene lookup returns CDR1 LNHDA and CDR2 SQIVND (reference sequence). The CDR3 contains 18 residues. Trimming pared 3 bases from V and 0 bases from J, leaving 18 bases between. CDR3 in DNA: TGTGCCAGTAGTATGGCCCTCGGACTCGCCTTAGCCAAAAACATTCAGTACTTC. Translation gives CASSMALGLALAKNIQYF.

The V call is TRBV6-6, the J call TRBJ2-1; TRBD2 matches 7 bases. The CDR3 consists of 14 residues. The V segment lost 3 bases and the J segment 8 bases; nucleotides outside the gene matches: 7. Germline CDR1 reads MNHNY; CDR2 reads SVGAGI (reference sequence). In DNA form, the CDR3 reads TGTGCCAGCAGTTATAGTGGGGGGGGATATGAGCAGTTCTTC. It encodes CASSYSGGGYEQFF.

This sequence joins TRBV6-4 and TRBJ2-3, with 11 nucleotides matching TRBD2. Looked up from germline, CDR1 is MRHNA and CDR2 is SNTAGT. V trimming: 1 base; J trimming: 4 bases; junction bases outside the gene matches: 10. The CDR3 totals 18 residues. For the CDR3, the DNA is TGTGCCAGCAGTGACTATAGCGGTAGCGGGGGGGCCTCAGATACGCAGTATTTT. This translates into CASSDYSGSGGASDTQYF.

V usage is TRBV7-8 and J usage is TRBJ2-7; D is unresolved. The CDR3 covers 14 residues. From germline, CDR1 is SGHVS and CDR2 FQNEAQ. V lost 1 base, J lost 3 bases, and 10 bases lay in between. The CDR3 DNA reads as TGTGCCAGCAGCTTAGGCAGGTTTAGCTACGAGCAGTACGTC. Protein: CASSLGRFSYEQYV.